A single sample gave rise to the 25 T cell receptor beta chains below, sequenced in a study of cytomegalovirus exposure and HLA in healthy donors. A multiplex PCR was run with 60 Vbeta primers and 13 Jbeta primers. This table comes from immunoSEQ multiplex PCR, and its TCRdb copy is limited to in-frame clones, with some not included. Of around 230,000 clones detected, 82% appear once; the ten largest clones hold about 6.4%. The specimen was PBMCs. The receptors stem from a man aged 35-49 years in good health and CMV-seropositive.

The V and J genes are TRBV18 and TRBJ1-5; 7 nucleotides match TRBD1. Germline V gene sequence: CDR1 KGHSH, CDR2 LQKENI. With V trimmed by 6 bases and J by 0 bases, 5 bases remained unmatched. The CDR3 totals 15 residues. In nucleotides, the CDR3 is TGTGCCAGCTCGCCGACAGGGTATAGCAATCAGCCCCAGCATTTT. Translating gives CASSPTGYSNQPQHF.

This sequence joins TRBV7-2 and TRBJ2-5; perhaps TRBD2 as D (6 bases). The germline V gene encodes CDR1 SGHTA and CDR2 FQGNSA. The CDR3 is 13 residues long. The V end was cut by 6 bases, the J end by 2 bases, with 10 bases between. The CDR3 region has the DNA TGTGCCAGCAGATCGACTAGACAAGAGACCCAGTACTTC. Translation: CASRSTRQETQYF.

V usage is TRBV7-2 and J usage is TRBJ2-1, with a tentative D call TRBD2 (6 bases). Germline-derived CDR1 and CDR2 are SGHTA and FQGNSA. The CDR3 is 16 residues long. Trimming shortened V by 3 bases and J by 3 bases, and 15 bases separated the two germline ends. In DNA form, the CDR3 reads TGTGCCAGCAGCTTCCCGACTAGTTTCCGCTACAATGAGCAGTTCTTC. Translating gives CASSFPTSFRYNEQFF.

The chain links TRBV19 to TRBJ2-7, with D possibly being TRBD2 (5 bases). This CDR3 spans 13 amino acids. The germline V gene encodes CDR1 LNHDA and CDR2 SQIVND (reference sequence). V lost 6 bases to trimming and J lost 3 bases, with 12 bases between them. CDR3 in amino acids: CASSPTGNYEQYF. CDR3 nucleotide sequence: TGTGCCAGTAGCCCGACGGGAAACTACGAGCAGTACTTC.

Concerning this clone: Other DNA sequences from this sample encode an identical CDR3 as well. This chain uses TRBV27 with TRBJ1-2; TRBD1 aligns across 8 bases. Germline V gene lookup returns CDR1 MNHEY and CDR2 SMNVEV (reference sequence). The junction had 6 bases not matched to a gene; V was cut back by 4 bases and J by 8 bases. CDR3 length: 13 residues. The CDR3 sequence is CASSSTGVRGYTF. CDR3 DNA: TGTGCCAGCAGTTCGACAGGGGTCCGGGGCTACACCTTC.

This chain uses TRBV11-3 with TRBJ1-1; possibly TRBD1 for D (5 bases). The CDR3 consists of 15 residues. V was cut by 3 bases and J by 0 bases, with 11 bases left in between. CDR1 is SGHNT, CDR2 YENEEA, per germline. This CDR3 reads CASSLIGTLNTEAFF. The CDR3 coding sequence is TGTGCCAGCAGCTTGATTGGGACTCTGAACACTGAAGCTTTCTTT.

The genes are TRBV15 and TRBJ2-1; 16 nucleotides line up with TRBD2. J lost 9 bases, V lost 5 bases, and 10 bases had no gene match. This CDR3 contains 17 residues. Germline values: CDR1 LNHNV, CDR2 YYDKDF (reference sequence). The CDR3 sequence: CATSYLGLAGGPIEQFF. The DNA for the CDR3 is TGTGCCACCAGCTACCTGGGACTAGCGGGAGGGCCTATTGAGCAGTTCTTC.

This chain connects TRBV5-1 to TRBJ2-5, with 7 positions matching TRBD1. The CDR3 covers 12 residues. V lost 4 bases, J lost 7 bases, and 4 bases stayed unmatched. The V gene's germline CDR1 is SGHRS and CDR2 YFSETQ. CDR3 loop: CASSPDRWTQYF. DNA of the CDR3: TGCGCCAGCAGCCCGGACAGGTGGACCCAGTACTTC. Using reference TRBV5-1 and TRBJ2-5 for the parts outside the CDR3, the full variable domain is KAGVTQTPRYLIKTRGQQVTLSCSPISGHRSVSWYQQTPGQGLQFLFEYFSETQRNKGNFPGRFSGRQFSNSRSEMNVSTLELGDSALYLCASSPDRWTQYFGPGTRLLVL.

V and J are TRBV15 and TRBJ2-2, with a tentative D call TRBD2 (6 bases). The CDR3 is made up of 17 amino acids. Germline V gene lookup returns CDR1 LNHNV and CDR2 YYDKDF (reference sequence). V dropped 5 bases and J dropped 1 base, with 17 bases sitting between them. The CDR3 loop is CATSRSRDFLNTGELFF. The CDR3 DNA is TGTGCCACCAGCCGTTCGAGGGACTTTCTGAACACCGGGGAGCTGTTTTTT.

This sequence joins TRBV5-6 and TRBJ2-1; no definite D call. This CDR3 has 15 residues. The germline V gene encodes CDR1 SGHDT and CDR2 YYEEEE. V was shortened by 2 bases and J by 5 bases, with 14 bases between the two germline ends. CDR3 region: CASSFFTRLDNEQFF. The CDR3 region has the DNA TGTGCCAGCAGCTTCTTTACCCGACTCGACAATGAGCAGTTCTTC.

A few counts support this clone. The V call is TRBV10-2, the J call TRBJ1-5, with TRBD1 matching over 7 bases. Trimming cost V 6 bases and J 2 bases; bases outside gene matches: 4. The CDR3 has 14 residues. Per germline, CDR1 WSHSY and CDR2 SAAADI. Written as DNA, the CDR3 is TGCGCCAGCAGGAGAGGACAGGGCAATCAGCCCCAGCATTTT. It is translated as CASRRGQGNQPQHF.

The chain couples TRBV5-1 to TRBJ2-3, with D possibly TRBD2 on 6 matching bases. Germline CDR1 SGHRS, CDR2 YFSETQ. The V end was cut by 4 bases, the J end by 1 base, with 13 bases between. CDR3 length equals 15 residues. CDR3 loop: CASSPGVPRTDTQYF. CDR3 in DNA: TGCGCCAGCAGCCCGGGGGTGCCCCGCACAGATACGCAGTATTTT.

This clone appeared a single time. The gene calls are TRBV19 and TRBJ1-5; 10 bases line up with TRBD1. Germline V gives CDR1 LNHDA, CDR2 SQIVND (reference sequence). V shed 6 bases and J 0 bases; nucleotides not matched to a gene: 11. This CDR3 comprises 18 residues. The DNA of the CDR3 is TGTGCCAGTAGACCTGACAGGGGGCGACGGGTTAGCAATCAGCCCCAGCATTTT. Encoded protein: CASRPDRGRRVSNQPQHF. Filled out from reference TRBV19 and TRBJ1-5, the complete variable domain reads DGGITQSPKYLFRKEGQNVTLSCEQNLNHDAMYWYRQDPGQGLRLIYYSQIVNDFQKGDIAEGYSVSREKKESFPLTVTSAQKNPTAFYLCASRPDRGRRVSNQPQHFGDGTRLSIL.

The chain has TRBV29-1 and TRBJ1-2; TRBD1 matches at 7 bases. The length of the CDR3 is 11 residues. Germline V gene lookup returns CDR1 SQVTM and CDR2 ANQGSEA. The V gene end was trimmed by 8 bases and the J gene end by 5 bases; junction bases not matched to a gene: 5. CDR3 DNA: TGCAGCAACAGGGGATGGTATGGCTACACCTTC. The encoded protein is CSNRGWYGYTF.

The CDR3 nucleotides are TGCGCCAGCACCGAATCCGGGACAGGGAGGGCAGAGACCCAGTACTTC. Its protein is CASTESGTGRAETQYF. The chain carries TRBV5-1 and TRBJ2-5, with 9 nucleotides matching TRBD1. Per the germline V gene, CDR1 is SGHRS and CDR2 is YFSETQ. V dropped 6 bases and J dropped 4; count of bases not matched to a gene: 13. This CDR3 contains 16 residues. The full variable domain, in which reference TRBV5-1 and TRBJ2-5 provide the parts outside the CDR3, is KAGVTQTPRYLIKTRGQQVTLSCSPISGHRSVSWYQQTPGQGLQFLFEYFSETQRNKGNFPGRFSGRQFSNSRSEMNVSTLELGDSALYLCASTESGTGRAETQYFGPGTRLLVL.

The chain combines TRBV7-9 with TRBJ1-3, with 7 positions matching TRBD1. Germline values: CDR1 SEHNR, CDR2 FQNEAQ (reference sequence). The V and J ends lost 4 bases and 0 bases, in that order; junction bases with no gene match: 3. This CDR3 is built from 15 residues. Written as DNA, the CDR3 is TGTGCCAGCAGCTCAGGGACAGTCTCTGGAAACACCATATATTTT. Its protein is CASSSGTVSGNTIYF.

The chain carries TRBV6-5 and TRBJ2-3; 14 bases are shared with TRBD2. Germline V gene sequence: CDR1 MNHEY, CDR2 SVGAGI. The CDR3 totals 14 residues. Trimming took 6 bases from V and 13 from J; bases not matched to a gene: 9. The CDR3 sequence is CASRGTSGRLWEYF. In nucleotides, the CDR3 is TGTGCCAGCAGGGGGACTAGCGGGAGACTATGGGAGTATTTT.

The chain links TRBV27 to TRBJ2-5, with 12 positions matching TRBD1. The V segment lost 5 bases and the J segment 1 base; nucleotides outside the gene matches: 5. In germline, CDR1 is MNHEY, CDR2 SMNVEV (reference sequence). The CDR3 sequence is 16 residues long. The CDR3 loop is CASSPRDRGRQETQYF. CDR3 nucleotides: TGTGCCAGCAGTCCAAGGGACAGGGGGCGCCAAGAGACCCAGTACTTC.

V is TRBV19 and J is TRBJ2-7; D uncertain. This CDR3 has 15 amino acids. CDR1 and CDR2 from the germline V gene are LNHDA and SQIVND (reference sequence). V lost 1 base to trimming and J lost 2 bases, with 12 bases between them. The CDR3 reads CASSIGNAVAYEQYF. In DNA form, the CDR3 reads TGTGCCAGTAGTATAGGTAACGCAGTCGCCTACGAGCAGTACTTC. Drawing the rest from reference TRBV19 and TRBJ2-7, the complete variable domain is DGGITQSPKYLFRKEGQNVTLSCEQNLNHDAMYWYRQDPGQGLRLIYYSQIVNDFQKGDIAEGYSVSREKKESFPLTVTSAQKNPTAFYLCASSIGNAVAYEQYFGPGTRLTVT.

This clone appeared a few times. This CDR3 is CASSSTAPYEQYF. The CDR3 coding sequence is TGTGCCAGCAGCTCGACAGCACCCTACGAGCAGTACTTC. This chain joins TRBV11-2 and TRBJ2-7; maybe TRBD1 (5 bases). V lost 4 bases to trimming and J lost 2 bases, with 9 bases between them. The germline V gene encodes CDR1 SGHAT and CDR2 FQNNGV. This CDR3 comprises 13 residues.

The genes are TRBV2 and TRBJ1-1, with 8 nucleotides matching TRBD1. J was trimmed by 7 bases and V by 5 bases; bases with no gene match: 6. This CDR3 has 13 residues. Germline loops: CDR1 SNHLY, CDR2 FYNNEI. The CDR3: CASSRTGKREAFF. Here the CDR3 DNA reads TGTGCCAGCAGTAGGACAGGGAAACGTGAAGCTTTCTTT.

The genes are TRBV15 and TRBJ2-7; D possibly corresponds to TRBD1 (7 bases). Germline lookup yields CDR1 LNHNV and CDR2 YYDKDF (reference sequence). The V gene lost 1 base and the J gene lost 3 bases, with 19 bases spanning the gap. The CDR3 runs to 17 residues. CDR3: CATSRAQGGKVSYEQYF. The CDR3 DNA sequence: TGTGCCACCAGCAGAGCCCAGGGGGGAAAAGTTAGCTACGAGCAGTACTTC.

The V gene is TRBV29-1, the J gene TRBJ2-1, with D possibly being TRBD2 (6 bases). Germline CDR1 reads SQVTM; CDR2 reads ANQGSEA. The CDR3 has 12 residues. V lost 6 bases and J 6 bases, leaving 12 bases between the germline ends. CDR3 in DNA: TGCAGCGTGTATGGAGGGGCCAATGAGCAGTTCTTC. Amino acid sequence: CSVYGGANEQFF.

This clone showed up just a few times. The chain is built from TRBV27 and TRBJ2-7, with TRBD2 matching 9 bases. Germline V lookup: CDR1 MNHEY, CDR2 SMNVEV (reference sequence). Trimming at V came to 3 bases and at J to 6 bases, leaving 6 bases not matched to a gene. This CDR3 spans 14 amino acids. The CDR3 DNA reads TGTGCCAGCAGTTTCGGCGGGAGGGCCCCCGAGCAGTACTTC. It specifies CASSFGGRAPEQYF.

The chain's CDR3 is CASSFIWGANTGELFF. The CDR3 nucleotides read TGTGCCAGCAGCTTCATTTGGGGGGCGAACACCGGGGAGCTGTTTTTT. The chain employs TRBV5-6 and TRBJ2-2, with D possibly being TRBD2 (6 bases). Germline V gene sequence: CDR1 SGHDT, CDR2 YYEEEE. The CDR3 is 16 residues long. Trimming cost V 2 bases and J 0 bases, with 11 bases left between them.